The present T cell receptor (beta chain) was sequenced within a study of PD-1 blockade in mismatch repair-deficient tumors. The time point denotes: approximately 9-day in vitro stimulation with candidate mutation-associated neoantigen peptide 1. Each of several ELISpot-reactive candidate peptides was used for approximately eleven-day stimulation. Notes on this clone: Its antigen is not known.

Only in-frame clones appear in the TCRdb table, and some are missing; sequencing was by immunoSEQ multiplex PCR. The table includes several thousand clones, about 90% detected once. Study conclusions and caveats: Three of seven peptides expanded clones, giving about 150 unique blood TCRs.

V lost 10 bases and J lost 5; bases outside the gene matches: 6. The CDR3 runs 12 residues. Germline V lookup: CDR1 MDHEN, CDR2 SYDVKM. The chain has TRBV28 and TRBJ2-7; 9 bases line up with TRBD1. The sequence derives from an adult with mismatch repair-deficient cancer. The material was cells cultured in vitro, obtained from a patient treated with pembrolizumab. CDR3 DNA: TGTGCCATCGGGACAGGGAACCACGAGCAGTACTTC. This gives the protein CAIGTGNHEQYF.